Listed here are 30 T cell receptor beta chains from one sample, sequenced in a study of response to subunit inactivated influenza vaccine. TCRdb reprocessed the RT-PCR reads with MiXCR, giving one entry per CDR3 protein. The table has about 780,000 distinct CDR3 sequences, about a fifth seen once; the top ten hold approximately 11%. The sample was PBMCs from blood, taken more than 4 days after vaccination. The receptors come from a middle-aged man who received an inactivated influenza vaccine.

Ten or more counts support this clonotype. The V and J genes are TRBV5-1 and TRBJ2-3; 12 bases are a match to TRBD1. CDR1 and CDR2 from the germline V gene are SGHRS and YFSETQ. V lost 2 bases and J lost 4; bases outside the gene matches: 5. The CDR3 runs 16 residues. The DNA for the CDR3 is TGCGCCAGCAGCTTTACCGGGACAGGGGGCGCAGATACGCAGTATTTT. Protein product: CASSFTGTGGADTQYF.

The chain carries TRBV13 and TRBJ2-2, with TRBD1 matching over 10 bases. CDR1 is PRHDT, CDR2 FYEKMQ, per germline (reference sequence). Trimming cost V 5 bases and J 5 bases; bases outside gene matches: 8. The CDR3 loop spans 16 amino acids. The CDR3 sequence is CASSKPGTGETGELFF. The CDR3 DNA sequence: TGTGCCAGCAGCAAACCCGGGACAGGGGAGACCGGGGAGCTGTTTTTT.

The V gene is TRBV9, the J gene TRBJ2-1; D gene ambiguous. Germline assignment: CDR1 SGDLS and CDR2 YYNGEE. This CDR3 has 16 residues. The ends were cut back, 3 bases at V and 0 bases at J, with 13 bases in the middle. CDR3 region: CASSAFVPSSYNEQFF. The CDR3 DNA is TGTGCCAGCAGCGCGTTCGTCCCGAGCTCCTACAATGAGCAGTTCTTC.

This clonotype was seen many times. The chain has TRBV12-3 or TRBV12-4 and TRBJ2-7; D remains ambiguous. The CDR3 totals 15 residues. The V and J ends lost 1 base and 7 bases respectively, with 17 bases between them. The CDR3 protein is CASSLGKGGPEEQYF. DNA of the CDR3: TGTGCCAGCAGTTTAGGGAAGGGTGGCCCGGAGGAGCAGTACTTC.

The V and J genes are TRBV25-1 and TRBJ2-3, with a weak D call TRBD2 (6 bases). CDR3 size: 15 residues. With 6 bases removed from V and 0 bases from J, the gap between germline ends came to 13 bases. Germline loops: CDR1 MGHDK, CDR2 SYGVNS. CDR3 region: CASRGAGTSTDTQYF. The CDR3 DNA is TGTGCCAGCAGGGGTGCGGGGACTAGCACAGATACGCAGTATTTT.

This clonotype was seen only a few times. The chain recombines TRBV7-2 with TRBJ2-1, with 10 bases matching TRBD2. The CDR3 contains 16 residues. J was trimmed by 9 bases and V by 2 bases; bases with no gene match: 10. Germline values: CDR1 SGHTA, CDR2 FQGNSA. The CDR3 bases are TGTGCCAGCAGCTTATTAGCGGGAGGCCGGGGGGGTGAGCAGTTCTTC. Encoded protein: CASSLLAGGRGGEQFF.

This clonotype occurred a few times. The chain couples TRBV5-1 to TRBJ2-5; TRBD2 agrees at 11 bases. From germline, CDR1 is SGHRS and CDR2 YFSETQ. This CDR3 has 15 amino acids. J was trimmed by 4 bases and V by 1 base; bases with no gene match: 3. CDR3: CASSLPLAGGETQYF. Here the CDR3 DNA reads TGCGCCAGCAGCTTGCCGCTAGCGGGAGGAGAGACCCAGTACTTC.

The V and J genes are TRBV3-1 and TRBJ2-3; no clear D. V was clipped by 8 bases and J by 6 bases, with 9 bases between them. CDR3 length equals 11 residues. Germline loops: CDR1 LGHDT, CDR2 YNNKEL (reference sequence). The chain's CDR3 is CASAYMDTQYF. In DNA form, the CDR3 reads TGTGCCAGCGCGTACATGGATACGCAGTATTTT.

The chain uses TRBV7-9 and TRBJ2-7; the match to TRBD1 covers 8 bases. J gave up 5 bases and V 4 bases, and 7 bases lay outside the gene matches. From germline, CDR1 is SEHNR and CDR2 FQNEAQ (reference sequence). This CDR3 is 14 amino acids long. Here the CDR3 DNA reads TGTGCCAGCAGCTCTTGGACAGGGCGAAACGAGCAGTACTTC. The encoded protein is CASSSWTGRNEQYF.

The chain uses TRBV20-1 and TRBJ2-3; D gene ambiguous. The CDR3 loop spans 13 amino acids. Germline V gives CDR1 DFQATT, CDR2 SNEGSKA (reference sequence). Trimming pared 0 bases from V and 6 bases from J, leaving 10 bases between. The CDR3 protein is CSAREDRVDTQYF. DNA of the CDR3: TGCAGTGCTAGAGAAGATAGAGTGGATACGCAGTATTTT.

This chain connects TRBV20-1 to TRBJ1-2, with 10 bases matching TRBD1. The CDR3 extends over 14 amino acids. From germline, CDR1 is DFQATT and CDR2 SNEGSKA (reference sequence). J gave up 3 bases and V 0 bases, and 1 base lay outside the gene matches. This chain's CDR3 is CSAREDRGYYGYTF. In DNA form, the CDR3 reads TGCAGTGCTAGAGAGGACAGGGGGTACTATGGCTACACCTTC.

This clonotype was counted a few times. The genes are TRBV27 and TRBJ2-7; D remains unclear. The CDR3 contains 16 residues. Germline values: CDR1 MNHEY, CDR2 SMNVEV (reference sequence). V lost 0 bases, J lost 1 base, and 13 bases lay in between. In DNA form, the CDR3 reads TGTGCCAGCAGTTTATCGTTGGGCAGTGTATCCTACGAGCAGTACTTC. Amino acid sequence: CASSLSLGSVSYEQYF.

This clonotype was seen only a few times. The chain carries TRBV29-1 and TRBJ2-1, with 7 bases lining up with TRBD1. CDR1 and CDR2 from the germline V gene are SQVTM and ANQGSEA. This CDR3 has 11 amino acids. V lost 7 bases and J lost 6; bases outside the gene matches: 3. The CDR3 protein is CSGRDSNEQFF. CDR3 in DNA: TGCAGCGGTAGGGACAGCAATGAGCAGTTCTTC.

The J gene is TRBJ2-5, the V gene TRBV6-5, with TRBD1 matching 8 bases. The CDR3 has 16 amino acids. Per germline, CDR1 MNHEY and CDR2 SVGAGI. The ends lost 2 bases at V and 4 bases at J; junction bases unmatched: 9. CDR3 sequence: CASSYEGRGRTETQYF. For the CDR3, the DNA is TGTGCCAGCAGTTACGAGGGCAGGGGGCGCACAGAGACCCAGTACTTC.

V is TRBV7-2 and J is TRBJ2-7; D is undetermined. V was clipped by 1 base and J by 0 bases, with 10 bases between them. Germline V gene data show CDR1 as SGHTA and CDR2 as FQGNSA. This CDR3 spans 15 amino acids. This chain's CDR3 is CASSLGYIPSYEQYF. CDR3 nucleotides: TGTGCCAGCAGCTTAGGGTACATCCCCTCCTACGAGCAGTACTTC.

The chain employs TRBV20-1 and TRBJ2-1, with 7 nucleotides matching TRBD2. Germline V gene data show CDR1 as DFQATT and CDR2 as SNEGSKA (reference sequence). The junction had 8 bases not matched to a gene; V was cut back by 2 bases and J by 10 bases. This CDR3 has 13 residues. The CDR3 reads CSARPSGATEQFF. The CDR3 DNA reads TGCAGTGCTAGACCTAGCGGCGCGACCGAGCAGTTCTTC.

The chain combines TRBV28 with TRBJ1-1; TRBD1 agrees at 9 bases. The CDR3 loop spans 16 amino acids. V lost 7 bases and J lost 6; bases outside the gene matches: 15. Germline-derived CDR1 and CDR2 are MDHEN and SYDVKM. CDR3 sequence reads: CASIRPGQGWRSEAFF. The CDR3 coding sequence is TGTGCCAGCATCAGACCGGGACAGGGATGGCGCTCTGAAGCTTTCTTT.

The chain joins TRBV20-1 to TRBJ2-7, with no clear D. Trimming cost V 3 bases and J 7 bases, with 7 bases left between them. The CDR3 spans 10 residues. Germline V gene sequence: CDR1 DFQATT, CDR2 SNEGSKA (reference sequence). The CDR3 DNA sequence: TGCAGTGCTAGGCACTCGGAGCAGTACTTC. This sequence encodes CSARHSEQYF.

This clonotype was counted many times. The V and J genes are TRBV20-1 and TRBJ1-1; 8 nucleotides agree with TRBD1. Germline CDR1 and CDR2: DFQATT and SNEGSKA (reference sequence). CDR3 size: 12 residues. The CDR3 loop is CRGRGLNTEAFF. The DNA of the CDR3 is TGCAGGGGCAGGGGGCTCAACACTGAAGCTTTCTTT.

The J gene is TRBJ1-3, the V gene TRBV3-1; no clear D. The length of the CDR3 is 14 residues. Trimming shortened V by 1 base and J by 3 bases, and 7 bases separated the two germline ends. The germline gives CDR1 LGHDT, CDR2 YNNKEL (reference sequence). The CDR3 DNA reads as TGTGCCAGCAGCCAAGGTTCTTTTGGAAACACCATATATTTT. Residues: CASSQGSFGNTIYF.

J is TRBJ2-1 and V is TRBV5-6; maybe TRBD2 (7 bases). This CDR3 contains 16 residues. Between the trimmed V and J ends, which lost 0 bases and 3 bases, there was a span of 13 bases. Germline CDR1 reads SGHDT; CDR2 reads YYEEEE. CDR3 sequence reads: CASSLVGGGLYNEQFF. CDR3 nucleotide sequence: TGTGCCAGCAGCTTGGTTGGGGGGGGGCTCTACAATGAGCAGTTCTTC.

This clonotype appeared a few times. The rearrangement uses TRBV6-2 or TRBV6-3 and TRBJ2-1; 10 bases are a match to TRBD1. Per the germline V gene, CDR1 is MNHEY and CDR2 is SVGEGT. The V and J ends lost 5 bases and 4 bases, in that order; junction bases with no gene match: 8. CDR3 length: 16 amino acids. CDR3 protein: CASSTRQGALYNEQFF. CDR3 in DNA: TGTGCCAGCAGTACCAGACAGGGGGCACTTTACAATGAGCAGTTCTTC.

The chain recombines TRBV30 with TRBJ2-2, with 9 bases fitting TRBD1. The CDR3 extends over 14 amino acids. Germline CDR1 is GTSNPN and CDR2 is SVGIG (reference sequence). V lost 4 bases, J lost 6 bases, and 6 bases stayed unmatched. The CDR3 protein is CAWTRDRVPGELFF. The CDR3 DNA is TGTGCCTGGACTCGGGACAGGGTCCCCGGGGAGCTGTTTTTT.

This clonotype turned up a few times. The rearrangement links TRBV5-1 to TRBJ2-6, with D uncertain. Germline V lookup: CDR1 SGHRS, CDR2 YFSETQ. Between the trimmed V and J ends, which lost 0 bases and 0 bases, there was a span of 13 bases. This CDR3 comprises 18 residues. The CDR3 spells CASSLVGSQSSGANVLTF. CDR3 sequence (DNA): TGCGCCAGCAGCTTGGTAGGCAGCCAAAGCTCTGGGGCCAACGTCCTGACTTTC.

The gene calls are TRBV20-1 and TRBJ2-7; D remains unclear. This CDR3 is 10 amino acids long. The V end lost 4 bases, the J end lost 10 bases, and 11 bases lay between the germline ends. Germline lookup yields CDR1 DFQATT and CDR2 SNEGSKA (reference sequence). The CDR3 here is CSANRRTQYF. The CDR3 DNA sequence: TGCAGTGCTAATAGACGTACTCAGTACTTC.

This clonotype has more than one count but fewer than ten. The chain carries TRBV20-1 and TRBJ2-3; TRBD2 is a possible D gene (6 bases). V lost 0 bases and J lost 0, with 16 bases in between. CDR1 and CDR2 from the germline V gene are DFQATT and SNEGSKA (reference sequence). CDR3 size: 17 residues. Written as DNA, the CDR3 is TGCAGTGCTAGAGATTCGGTCGGGGACTTTAGCACAGATACGCAGTATTTT. This gives the protein CSARDSVGDFSTDTQYF.

This clonotype was detected only once. This chain uses TRBV20-1 with TRBJ2-6; 10 bases are a match to TRBD1. V was pared by 5 bases and J by 5 bases, with 12 bases of the junction left unmatched. From germline, CDR1 is DFQATT and CDR2 SNEGSKA (reference sequence). This CDR3 comprises 17 residues. The CDR3 protein is CSAPVDRGPRRANVLTF. The CDR3 region has the DNA TGCAGTGCTCCCGTCGACAGGGGGCCTCGGCGGGCCAACGTCCTGACTTTC.

The rearrangement joins TRBV12-3 or TRBV12-4 to TRBJ2-1; 8 bases are shared with TRBD2. J was trimmed by 1 base and V by 6 bases; bases with no gene match: 5. The CDR3 spans 15 residues. The CDR3 DNA sequence: TGTGCCAGCAGGTACGGGAGGGGGTCCTACAATGAGCAGTTCTTC. Amino acid sequence: CASRYGRGSYNEQFF.

The genes are TRBV28 and TRBJ1-1; D not certain. V lost 2 bases to trimming and J lost 6 bases, with 16 bases between them. The germline V gene encodes CDR1 MDHEN and CDR2 SYDVKM. The CDR3 contains 15 residues. CDR3 sequence (DNA): TGTGCCAGCAGTTTACCCCCCCCCTTCTCGGCTGAAGCTTTCTTT. It translates to CASSLPPPFSAEAFF.

This clonotype was picked up a small number of times. J is TRBJ2-5 and V is TRBV6-5, with D perhaps matching TRBD1 (6 bases). This CDR3 contains 15 residues. Trimming took 2 bases from V and 1 from J, leaving 11 bases between them. CDR1 and CDR2 from the germline V gene are MNHEY and SVGAGI. The CDR3 spells CASSYAQGFQETQYF. As DNA, the CDR3 is TGTGCCAGCAGTTACGCGCAGGGGTTCCAAGAGACCCAGTACTTC.